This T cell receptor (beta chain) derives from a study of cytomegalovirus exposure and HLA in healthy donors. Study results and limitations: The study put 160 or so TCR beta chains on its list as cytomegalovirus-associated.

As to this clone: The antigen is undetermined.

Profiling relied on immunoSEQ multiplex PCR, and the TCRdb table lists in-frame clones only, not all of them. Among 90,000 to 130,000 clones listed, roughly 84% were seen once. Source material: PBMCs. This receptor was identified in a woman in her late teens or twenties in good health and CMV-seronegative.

CDR3 sequence: CASSHPTSGGTDTQYF. CDR3 nucleotides: TGTGCCAGCAGCCATCCTACTAGCGGGGGAACAGATACGCAGTATTTT. This chain joins TRBV7-6 and TRBJ2-3; TRBD2 aligns across 11 bases. There are 16 residues in the CDR3. V gave up 5 bases and J gave up 3 bases; unmatched junction bases: 7. CDR1 SGHVS and CDR2 FNYEAQ come from the germline V gene.